This T cell receptor (beta chain) was recorded in a study of beta chain features in type 1 diabetes. Trimming stripped 6 bases from V and 8 bases from J, with 14 bases between. Germline CDR1 and CDR2: MDHEN and SYDVKM. This CDR3 comprises 12 residues. TCRB transcripts that were expressed got sequenced, as all of the isolated RNA had been reverse transcribed. Only in-frame clones appear in the TCRdb table, and some are missing; sequencing was by immunoSEQ multiplex PCR. The profile covers hundreds of thousands of clones, with about 29% appearing a single time and around 0.065% taken by the ten largest. Only one count was recorded for this clone.

The receptor was isolated from a man aged 18 to 30 in good health. The sequenced sample consisted of naive CD4+ T cells from blood. The V and J genes are TRBV28 and TRBJ2-7; D is perhaps TRBD1 (6 bases). CDR3 nucleotides: TGTGCCAGCAGATCACAGGGTAGACAGCAGTACTTC. Translated: CASRSQGRQQYF. The variable domain in full, completed from reference TRBV28 and TRBJ2-7, reads DVKVTQSSRYLVKRTGEKVFLECVQDMDHENMFWYRQDPGLGLRLIYFSYDVKMKEKGDIPEGYSVSREKKERFSLILESASTNQTSMYLCASRSQGRQQYFGPGTRLTVT.